Presented here are 27 T cell receptor beta chains from one specimen sequenced in a study of regulatory T cells in long-lasting Graves disease. Construction of TCR beta libraries relied on iRepertoire HTBI primers and on Arm-PCR targeting CDR3 regions. Each CDR3 protein gets one entry after TCRdb re-called the multiplex PCR reads with MiXCR. The sample lists roughly 400,000 distinct CDR3 sequences; about 15% were seen once. Time point: newly diagnosed GD, antithyroid drugs for less than 3 months. Generation of the TCR library employed RNA extracted from PBMCs. These data also formed part of another study, on T cells in Graves' hyperthyroidism and ophthalmopathy.

The sample was peripheral blood mononuclear cells (PBMCs), taken at new diagnosis, from a patient treated with antithyroid drugs. All receptors derive from a woman aged 18-30 years with Graves disease.

This clonotype was counted between two and nine times. The CDR3: CASRQRTSGLTTGELFF. The CDR3 DNA reads TGCGCCAGCAGGCAAAGGACTAGCGGGCTGACGACCGGGGAGCTGTTTTTT. The J gene is TRBJ2-2, the V gene TRBV5-1; 11 nucleotides align to TRBD2. The CDR3 runs to 17 residues. The V gene's germline CDR1 is SGHRS and CDR2 YFSETQ. J was trimmed by 5 bases and V by 5 bases; bases with no gene match: 11.

J is TRBJ1-2 and V is TRBV15; D possibly corresponds to TRBD1 (6 bases). CDR3 length: 15 residues. The germline V gene has CDR1 LNHNV and CDR2 YYDKDF (reference sequence). V lost 1 base to trimming and J lost 2 bases, with 11 bases between them. Here the CDR3 DNA reads TGTGCCACCAGCAGAGGCCAGAGGGGGAACTATGGCTACACCTTC. Translated: CATSRGQRGNYGYTF.

In this sample, this clonotype turned up many times. This rearrangement joins TRBV7-9 to TRBJ2-7; 9 bases line up with TRBD2. The CDR3 has 14 amino acids. Looked up from germline, CDR1 is SEHNR and CDR2 is FQNEAQ (reference sequence). J lost 7 bases, V lost 0 bases, and 4 bases had no gene match. The CDR3: CASSLAGLAEEQYF. The CDR3 nucleotides are TGTGCCAGCAGCTTAGCGGGACTAGCCGAGGAGCAGTACTTC.

This chain joins TRBV19 and TRBJ2-1, with 7 bases identical to TRBD2. CDR3 length equals 16 residues. The V and J ends lost 4 bases and 6 bases, in that order; junction bases with no gene match: 12. Germline V gene data show CDR1 as LNHDA and CDR2 as SQIVND (reference sequence). CDR3 sequence (DNA): TGTGCCAGTAGTAAGATAGGGGTTGGGGGGGGCAATGAGCAGTTCTTC. It encodes CASSKIGVGGGNEQFF. The full variable domain, in which reference TRBV19 and TRBJ2-1 provide the parts outside the CDR3, is DGGITQSPKYLFRKEGQNVTLSCEQNLNHDAMYWYRQDPGQGLRLIYYSQIVNDFQKGDIAEGYSVSREKKESFPLTVTSAQKNPTAFYLCASSKIGVGGGNEQFFGPGTRLTVL.

This chain uses TRBV28 with TRBJ1-5; a weak D match, TRBD1 (6 bases). The CDR3 sequence is 15 residues long. Germline-derived CDR1 and CDR2 are MDHEN and SYDVKM. The V end was cut by 3 bases, the J end by 2 bases, with 11 bases between. Here the CDR3 DNA reads TGTGCCAGCAGTTTTCTACAGGGAGGCAATCAGCCCCAGCATTTT. Translation: CASSFLQGGNQPQHF.

This clonotype has only a few counts. This chain uses TRBV24-1 with TRBJ2-1, with D possibly being TRBD2 (6 bases). Looked up from germline, CDR1 is KGHDR and CDR2 is SFDVKD. The CDR3 is 16 residues long. Deletions cut 1 base from V and 5 bases from J, with 14 bases between. The CDR3 nucleotides read TGTGCCACCAGTGATTTTTCACTAGCATTTCACAATGAGCAGTTCTTC. It encodes CATSDFSLAFHNEQFF.

In this sample, this clonotype turned up a few times. This chain uses TRBV19 with TRBJ2-7; TRBD1 agrees at 9 bases. CDR1 is LNHDA and CDR2 is SQIVND in the germline V gene (reference sequence). The CDR3 has 14 residues. Germline trimming cut 4 bases from V and 6 bases from J; bases unmatched to any gene: 7. The DNA of the CDR3 is TGTGCCAGTAGTACACAGGGACAGGGAACCGAGCAGTACTTC. This codes for CASSTQGQGTEQYF.

On this clonotype: This may be a read error, as it is one base from a much larger clone. This rearrangement joins TRBV11-2 to TRBJ2-1; D possibly corresponds to TRBD1 (6 bases). Germline values: CDR1 SGHAT, CDR2 FQNNGV. This CDR3 has 15 residues. V shed 2 bases and J shed 9 bases, with 17 bases lying between them. CDR3 sequence: CASSLIRGEQLEQFF. As DNA, the CDR3 is TGTGCCAGCAGCTTAATCAGGGGAGAGCAGCTTGAGCAGTTCTTC.

The rearrangement uses TRBV5-1 and TRBJ2-1; possible D gene TRBD1, 5 bases. The length of the CDR3 is 16 residues. Germline V CDR1 and CDR2: SGHRS, YFSETQ. The V end lost 0 bases, the J end lost 0 bases, and 10 bases lay between the germline ends. The CDR3, as DNA: TGCGCCAGCAGCTTGGCCGGACACAACTCCTACAATGAGCAGTTCTTC. Its translation: CASSLAGHNSYNEQFF.

With respect to this clonotype: Just one base apart from a much larger clone, this may be a read error. The CDR3 coding sequence is TGTGCCAGCAGCTTATCTCGCCAAGAGACCCAGTTCTTC. The encoded protein is CASSLSRQETQFF. The V and J genes are TRBV7-2 and TRBJ2-5, with D unresolved. Gene TRBJ2-1 matches the end of the DNA better, so the J call may be wrong. CDR1 SGHTA and CDR2 FQGNSA come from the germline V gene. The CDR3 length is 13 residues.

This clonotype was observed a few times. The chain carries TRBV11-2 and TRBJ1-4; 8 nucleotides align to TRBD1. The V and J ends lost 4 bases and 8 bases, in that order; junction bases with no gene match: 9. The CDR3 runs 15 residues. Per the germline V gene, CDR1 is SGHAT and CDR2 is FQNNGV. The CDR3 protein is CASSSQGARREKLFF. The CDR3 DNA follows: TGTGCCAGCAGCTCCCAGGGGGCGAGGAGGGAAAAACTGTTTTTT.

This clonotype was found many times. V usage is TRBV6-1 and J usage is TRBJ1-2; 8 nucleotides align to TRBD1. The V gene's germline CDR1 is MNHNS and CDR2 SASEGT. The CDR3 spans 12 residues. The ends lost 6 bases at V and 9 bases at J; junction bases unmatched: 6. CDR3 amino acids: CASSRTGNRYTF. The CDR3 coding sequence is TGTGCCAGCAGCAGGACAGGGAACCGCTACACCTTC.

Of note for this clonotype: Being one base from a much bigger clone, this may be a read error. The chain employs TRBV12-3 or TRBV12-4 and TRBJ2-1, with D perhaps matching TRBD2 (7 bases). With 6 bases removed from V and 5 bases from J, the gap between germline ends came to 17 bases. This CDR3 spans 15 amino acids. The CDR3 loop reads CASRHTRGGNNEQFF. In DNA, the CDR3 is TGTGCCAGCAGGCACACAAGGGGGGGGAACAATGAGCAGTTCTTC.

This clonotype was observed many times. The chain recombines TRBV18 with TRBJ1-2; D is ambiguous. Germline V gene sequence: CDR1 KGHSH, CDR2 LQKENI. The germline V and J ends were trimmed by 3 bases and 2 bases, with 10 bases remaining between them. The CDR3 spans 14 residues. Written as DNA, the CDR3 is TGTGCCAGCTCACCGGGGAGTTGGAACTATGGCTACACCTTC. This translates into CASSPGSWNYGYTF.

The sample holds many counts of this clonotype. The chain couples TRBV18 to TRBJ1-2, with 7 positions matching TRBD1. Germline V lookup: CDR1 KGHSH, CDR2 LQKENI. The CDR3 is made up of 13 amino acids. After removal of 6 bases from V and 7 bases from J, the junction contained 8 bases not matched to a gene. In nucleotides, the CDR3 is TGTGCCAGCTCCCCCGGGGGACAGATTGGCTACACCTTC. Translation: CASSPGGQIGYTF.

This clonotype was picked up a small number of times. The chain links TRBV5-6 to TRBJ1-2; 11 nucleotides align to TRBD1. CDR3 size: 15 residues. Germline V gives CDR1 SGHDT, CDR2 YYEEEE. V gave up 4 bases and J gave up 6 bases; unmatched junction bases: 8. Written as DNA, the CDR3 is TGTGCCAGCAGCCGATGGACAGGGGGCAGGGATGGCTACACCTTC. Protein product: CASSRWTGGRDGYTF.

This clonotype was counted a single time. The gene calls are TRBV13 and TRBJ2-7; TRBD1 might be the D (7 bases). The V end lost 1 base, the J end lost 3 bases, and 16 bases lay between the germline ends. The germline V gene has CDR1 PRHDT and CDR2 FYEKMQ (reference sequence). The CDR3 runs 16 residues. This chain's CDR3 is CASSLVAGGSRYEQYF. For the CDR3, the DNA is TGTGCCAGCAGCTTAGTAGCAGGGGGGAGTCGCTACGAGCAGTACTTC. Looking up the rest from reference TRBV13 and TRBJ2-7 gives the full variable domain: AAGVIQSPRHLIKEKRETATLKCYPIPRHDTVYWYQQGPGQDPQFLISFYEKMQSDKGSIPDRFSAQQFSDYHSELNMSSLELGDSALYFCASSLVAGGSRYEQYFGPGTRLTVT.

This chain connects TRBV10-3 to TRBJ2-1; 14 bases map to TRBD2. Germline V CDR1 and CDR2: ENHRY, SYGVKD. Trimming removed 3 bases from V and 6 bases from J; junction bases left unmatched: 10. The CDR3 length is 18 residues. The CDR3 DNA sequence: TGTGCCATCAGTGACAGCGTTGGGACTAGCGGGAGCCTCAATGAGCAGTTCTTC. It yields the protein CAISDSVGTSGSLNEQFF.

There are many counts of this clonotype. V gene TRBV13 combines with J gene TRBJ1-3, with TRBD1 matching over 9 bases. Germline V gene data show CDR1 as PRHDT and CDR2 as FYEKMQ (reference sequence). The CDR3 runs 16 residues. J lost 4 bases, V lost 3 bases, and 7 bases had no gene match. CDR3 residues: CASSFQQGAGGNTIYF. In DNA, the CDR3 is TGTGCCAGCAGCTTTCAACAGGGGGCCGGAGGAAACACCATATATTTT.

The chain is built from TRBV5-1 and TRBJ2-7, with 8 nucleotides matching TRBD2. Germline CDR1 is SGHRS and CDR2 is YFSETQ. This CDR3 has 16 amino acids. V lost 6 bases and J lost 0; bases outside the gene matches: 11. CDR3: CASNLSGLASSYEQYF. The CDR3 nucleotides read TGCGCCAGCAACTTATCCGGACTAGCCAGCTCCTACGAGCAGTACTTC.

This clonotype was seen ten or more times. The chain joins TRBV27 to TRBJ2-7; D gene unclear. The CDR3 spans 14 residues. CDR1 is MNHEY, CDR2 SMNVEV, per germline (reference sequence). V dropped 2 bases and J dropped 0 bases, with 8 bases sitting between them. CDR3 loop: CASSLRRSSYEQYF. CDR3 sequence (DNA): TGTGCCAGCAGTTTAAGGCGGAGCTCCTACGAGCAGTACTTC.

In this sample, this clonotype turned up once. V usage is TRBV28 and J usage is TRBJ1-2; perhaps TRBD1 as D (5 bases). Germline V gene lookup returns CDR1 MDHEN and CDR2 SYDVKM. The CDR3 sequence is 15 residues long. The V gene lost 3 bases and the J gene lost 0 bases, with 11 bases spanning the gap. CDR3 nucleotides: TGTGCCAGCAGTTTCCAGGGTGTAACTAACTATGGCTACACCTTC. Translation gives CASSFQGVTNYGYTF.

In the case of this clonotype: Just one base apart from a much larger clone, this may be a read error. V is TRBV3-1 and J is TRBJ2-3, with 15 bases aligning to TRBD2. This CDR3 spans 16 amino acids. Germline values: CDR1 LGHDT, CDR2 YNNKEL (reference sequence). In nucleotides, the CDR3 is TGTGCCGGCAGCCAACCGGGACTAGCGGGAGGAGATACGCAGTATTTT. Protein: CAGSQPGLAGGDTQYF.

The J gene is TRBJ2-1, the V gene TRBV4-2; TRBD2 matches at 8 bases. The CDR3 is 16 residues long. The V and J ends lost 4 bases and 1 base, in that order; junction bases with no gene match: 6. Germline V gives CDR1 LGHNA, CDR2 YNFKEQ. CDR3 region: CASSPGGASSYNEQFF. CDR3 in DNA: TGTGCCAGCAGCCCCGGGGGGGCCAGTTCCTACAATGAGCAGTTCTTC.

This clonotype was seen more than once but under ten times. The CDR3 DNA is TGCAGTGCTATAGTAGCGGGAGGGCCCGATACGCAGTATTTT. Encoded protein: CSAIVAGGPDTQYF. This sequence joins TRBV20-1 and TRBJ2-3, with 11 positions matching TRBD2. The ends lost 4 bases at V and 6 bases at J; junction bases unmatched: 6. In germline, CDR1 is DFQATT, CDR2 SNEGSKA (reference sequence). This CDR3 spans 14 amino acids.

A few counts support this clonotype. A much larger clone lies a single base off, so this may be a read error. V is TRBV7-9 and J is TRBJ1-1; D is possibly TRBD1 (5 bases). V lost 8 bases, J lost 4 bases, and 17 bases lay in between. CDR1 and CDR2 from the germline V gene are SEHNR and FQNEAQ (reference sequence). The CDR3 covers 14 residues. The CDR3 region has the DNA TGTGCCAGCGGCCCCCAGGGAGGTATCACTGAAGCTTTCTTT. It specifies CASGPQGGITEAFF.

This clonotype was picked up a small number of times. This chain joins TRBV27 and TRBJ2-7, with D maybe TRBD1 (6 bases). Germline V gene sequence: CDR1 MNHEY, CDR2 SMNVEV (reference sequence). This CDR3 is built from 15 residues. V was trimmed by 0 bases and J by 2 bases, leaving 11 bases between them. CDR3 sequence (DNA): TGTGCCAGCAGTTTATCAGGGGGAAGGACCTACGAGCAGTACTTC. This encodes CASSLSGGRTYEQYF.